Below are 18 T cell receptor beta chains sequenced from a single sample in a study of CD8+ T cells in alopecia areata. Treatment meaning: oral pan-JAK inhibitor, 5-10 mg twice daily. Reverse transcription of extracted RNA yielded cDNA, which provided the sequencing template. Clones were read by immunoSEQ multiplex PCR, and TCRdb kept only the in-frame ones, dropping some. The sample consists of around 300,000 clones, about 62% of them appearing once. The sequencing used CD4+ T cells sorted from blood, collected around week 52, from a patient treated with tofacitinib. Receptors originate from a human donor with alopecia areata.

The chain is built from TRBV2 and TRBJ2-3; D remains ambiguous. This CDR3 spans 14 amino acids. From germline, CDR1 is SNHLY and CDR2 FYNNEI. V lost 3 bases and J 1 base, leaving 8 bases between the germline ends. The CDR3 DNA reads TGTGCCAGCAGTGAGGGAATTCGCACAGATACGCAGTATTTT. Translated: CASSEGIRTDTQYF.

The chain employs TRBV4-1 and TRBJ1-1; D unclear. CDR3 length: 13 amino acids. CDR1 and CDR2 (germline): MGHRA, YSYEKL. The V end was cut by 4 bases, the J end by 0 bases, with 6 bases between. CDR3 bases: TGCGCCAGCAGCCCCCGGATGAACACTGAAGCTTTCTTT. This sequence encodes CASSPRMNTEAFF.

As for this clone: This sample includes further DNA sequences coding for the same CDR3. CDR3 sequence: CASSVAGNTEAFF. The CDR3 DNA reads TGTGCCAGCAGCGTAGCTGGGAACACTGAAGCTTTCTTT. J is TRBJ1-1 and V is TRBV9, with unresolved D. Deletions cut 0 bases from V and 1 base from J, with 4 bases between. CDR1 is SGDLS, CDR2 YYNGEE, per germline. The CDR3 totals 13 residues. Combining the CDR3 with reference TRBV9 and TRBJ1-1 gives the whole variable domain DSGVTQTPKHLITATGQRVTLRCSPRSGDLSVYWYQQSLDQGLQFLIQYYNGEERAKGNILERFSAQQFPDLHSELNLSSLELGDSALYFCASSVAGNTEAFFGQGTRLTVV.

V gene TRBV30 combines with J gene TRBJ2-2; D call uncertain. V gave up 1 base and J gave up 2 bases, with 8 bases separating them. CDR1 and CDR2 (germline): GTSNPN, SVGIG (reference sequence). CDR3 length: 14 amino acids. The CDR3 reads CAWSDGFNTGELFF. The CDR3, as DNA: TGTGCCTGGAGTGATGGGTTCAACACCGGGGAGCTGTTTTTT.

The CDR3 reads CASSLTTTDSPLHF. The CDR3 region has the DNA TGCGCCAGCAGCTTGACCACAACCGATTCACCCCTCCACTTT. The chain carries TRBV5-1 and TRBJ1-6; D unclear. This CDR3 is built from 14 residues. V dropped 1 base and J dropped 8 bases, with 10 bases sitting between them. Germline CDR1 SGHRS, CDR2 YFSETQ.

J is TRBJ2-5 and V is TRBV7-2, with TRBD2 identical over 8 bases. Per the germline V gene, CDR1 is SGHTA and CDR2 is FQGNSA. The CDR3 length is 14 residues. V shed 3 bases, J shed 2 bases, and the junction held 2 bases outside the gene matches. The CDR3 DNA sequence: TGTGCCAGCAGCTTCGCTAGCGGGCAAGAGACCCAGTACTTC. As protein: CASSFASGQETQYF.

This chain links TRBV5-4 with TRBJ2-7, with D unresolved. The CDR3 covers 16 residues. Deletions cut 2 bases from V and 5 bases from J, with 20 bases between. Germline CDR1 SGHNT, CDR2 YYREEE (reference sequence). CDR3 in amino acids: CASSLGSAAARNEQYF. For the CDR3, the DNA is TGTGCCAGCAGCTTAGGTTCCGCGGCAGCGAGGAACGAGCAGTACTTC.

As regards this clone: Other DNA sequences of this sample code for an identical CDR3. For the CDR3, the DNA is TGTGCCAGCAGTGTAGCGGGGGGCACAGATACGCAGTATTTT. Translating gives CASSVAGGTDTQYF. The J gene is TRBJ2-3, the V gene TRBV25-1; 9 bases agree with TRBD2. V trimming: 4 bases; J trimming: 1 base; junction bases outside the gene matches: 0. This CDR3 is 14 amino acids long. The germline V gene has CDR1 MGHDK and CDR2 SYGVNS.

The rearrangement links TRBV5-1 to TRBJ1-4, with TRBD1 identical over 7 bases. Trimming cost V 2 bases and J 3 bases; bases outside gene matches: 4. The V gene's germline CDR1 is SGHRS and CDR2 YFSETQ. CDR3 length: 15 amino acids. The CDR3 DNA reads TGCGCCAGCAGCTTCGAGGGGGCACCTAATGAAAAACTGTTTTTT. Encoded protein: CASSFEGAPNEKLFF.

J is TRBJ2-1 and V is TRBV4-2, with TRBD2 identical over 12 bases. The germline V gene has CDR1 LGHNA and CDR2 YNFKEQ. With V trimmed by 4 bases and J by 10 bases, 5 bases remained unmatched. CDR3 size: 14 residues. In nucleotides, the CDR3 is TGTGCCAGCAGCCCTAGCGGGGGGGCGGGGGAGCAGTTCTTC. It specifies CASSPSGGAGEQFF.

This chain uses TRBV12-5 with TRBJ1-5, with D hard to call. This CDR3 comprises 13 residues. Germline lookup yields CDR1 LGHNT and CDR2 FRNRAP. Written as DNA, the CDR3 is TGTGCCAATTGTACCGGGGGCAATCAGCCCCAGCATTTT. As protein: CANCTGGNQPQHF.

This clone was recorded a few times. The J gene is TRBJ1-6, the V gene TRBV7-9; D is uncertain. This CDR3 is 14 amino acids long. V dropped 6 bases and J dropped 5 bases, with 11 bases sitting between them. CDR1 is SEHNR, CDR2 FQNEAQ, per germline (reference sequence). In DNA, the CDR3 is TGTGCCAGCAGGAGCGGGCACGATAATTCACCCCTCCACTTT. Translating it yields CASRSGHDNSPLHF.

This CDR3 reads CASSGQGRGYTF. The CDR3 DNA is TGTGCCAGCAGTGGACAGGGTCGCGGCTACACCTTC. The chain combines TRBV6-6 with TRBJ1-2, with 8 bases that match TRBD1. The CDR3 runs 12 residues. The germline V gene has CDR1 MNHNY and CDR2 SVGAGI (reference sequence). V was clipped by 5 bases and J by 8 bases; unmatched bases: 4.

The CDR3 protein is CASSPNSNQPQHF. In nucleotides, the CDR3 is TGTGCCAGCAGTCCGAATAGCAATCAGCCCCAGCATTTT. J is TRBJ1-5 and V is TRBV6-6; D call uncertain. V dropped 5 bases and J dropped 0 bases, with 5 bases sitting between them. Germline-derived CDR1 and CDR2 are MNHNY and SVGAGI (reference sequence). This CDR3 contains 13 residues.

The rearrangement links TRBV29-1 to TRBJ2-2; 9 nucleotides match TRBD1. CDR3 length: 14 residues. Germline loops: CDR1 SQVTM, CDR2 ANQGSEA. After removal of 3 bases from V and 5 bases from J, the junction contained 4 bases not matched to a gene. CDR3 bases: TGCAGCGTTGAGCGGACAGGGGTTACCGGGGAGCTGTTTTTT. This gives the protein CSVERTGVTGELFF.

This CDR3 reads CASSNPTGGNTGELFF. CDR3 DNA: TGCGCCAGCAGCAACCCGACAGGGGGGAACACCGGGGAGCTGTTTTTT. This rearrangement joins TRBV5-1 to TRBJ2-2, with 9 nucleotides matching TRBD1. Germline values: CDR1 SGHRS, CDR2 YFSETQ. This CDR3 has 16 amino acids. With 4 bases clipped from V and 1 base from J, the junction kept 5 bases outside the gene matches.

V gene TRBV18 combines with J gene TRBJ1-1; D is unresolved. This CDR3 region has 15 residues. CDR1 is KGHSH and CDR2 is LQKENI in the germline V gene. Trimming took off 0 bases at V and 1 base at J, with 9 bases between the two ends. The CDR3 DNA reads TGTGCCAGCTCACCACCGAGTGTTCGGAACACTGAAGCTTTCTTT. Translated, it gives CASSPPSVRNTEAFF.

This clone was seen more than once but under ten times. The chain uses TRBV30 and TRBJ2-7, with D possibly being TRBD1 or TRBD2 (7 bases each). V was shortened by 2 bases and J by 5 bases, with 13 bases between the two germline ends. CDR1 is GTSNPN and CDR2 is SVGIG in the germline V gene (reference sequence). The CDR3 is 13 residues long. The CDR3 DNA reads TGTGCCTGGAGTCACCAGGGGGGGAACGAGCAGTACTTC. It specifies CAWSHQGGNEQYF.